What follows are 30 T cell receptor beta chains derived from one specimen sequenced in a study of blood T cell repertoires in COVID-19. TCRdb's table, derived via immunoSEQ multiplex PCR, lists solely in-frame clones and lacks some. The sample has 100,000 to 150,000 clones; approximately 90% are singletons. Material: peripheral blood. Receptors originate from a man in his sixties with COVID-19, enrolled during active disease.

The gene calls are TRBV27 and TRBJ2-3, with 8 nucleotides matching TRBD2. CDR3 length: 15 amino acids. From germline, CDR1 is MNHEY and CDR2 SMNVEV (reference sequence). The trim removed 3 bases at V and 5 bases at J, leaving 7 bases unmatched. CDR3 residues: CASSFVGGAGDTQYF. The CDR3 DNA sequence: TGTGCCAGCAGTTTTGTCGGGGGGGCCGGAGATACGCAGTATTTT.

This rearrangement joins TRBV28 to TRBJ1-2; D unclear. The CDR3 totals 15 residues. CDR1 is MDHEN and CDR2 is SYDVKM in the germline V gene. Trimming pared 5 bases from V and 1 base from J, leaving 14 bases between. DNA of the CDR3: TGTGCCAGCAGTGAATTCAGAGGTCTTAACTATGGCTACACCTTC. Protein: CASSEFRGLNYGYTF.

The rearrangement uses TRBV7-8 and TRBJ1-2; possible D gene TRBD1, 5 bases. The germline V and J ends were trimmed by 5 bases and 6 bases, with 19 bases remaining between them. This CDR3 is 15 amino acids long. Germline CDR1 SGHVS, CDR2 FQNEAQ. CDR3 amino acids: CASSRAGGDFNGYTF. In DNA, the CDR3 is TGTGCCAGCAGCCGAGCCGGGGGGGATTTTAATGGCTACACCTTC.

This rearrangement joins TRBV2 to TRBJ2-5, with 15 bases identical to TRBD2. Germline loops: CDR1 SNHLY, CDR2 FYNNEI. J gave up 5 bases and V 6 bases, and 10 bases lay outside the gene matches. The CDR3 extends over 17 amino acids. CDR3 in DNA: TGTGCCAGCAGAAACCAACAAGGACTAGCGGGGGGGGAGACCCAGTACTTC. Translation: CASRNQQGLAGGETQYF.

This sequence joins TRBV12-3 or TRBV12-4 and TRBJ1-5; D not resolved. Trimming pared 3 bases from V and 4 bases from J, leaving 7 bases between. The CDR3 covers 13 residues. The CDR3 DNA reads TGTGCCAGCAGTTTGGAGGAAAATCAGCCCCAGCATTTT. Translated, it gives CASSLEENQPQHF.

The chain employs TRBV21-1 and TRBJ1-6; the table gives TRBD1 as D, unverified against the DNA. TRBV21-1 is described as a pseudogene. The CDR3 runs 13 residues. In nucleotides, the CDR3 is TGTGCCAGCAGCAAGGGGCTGAATTCACCCCTCCACTTT. It specifies CASSKGLNSPLHF.

V and J are TRBV27 and TRBJ1-2; D possibly corresponds to TRBD1 (6 bases). Per germline, CDR1 MNHEY and CDR2 SMNVEV (reference sequence). The CDR3 has 16 residues. Trimming shortened V by 5 bases and J by 4 bases, and 20 bases separated the two germline ends. CDR3 sequence (DNA): TGTGCCAGCAGTGACGGTGACAGGACTTTTGGCTATGGCTACACCTTC. Translating it yields CASSDGDRTFGYGYTF.

J is TRBJ2-3 and V is TRBV19; D call uncertain. This CDR3 is built from 14 residues. The V and J ends lost 3 bases and 1 base respectively, with 8 bases between them. Per the germline V gene, CDR1 is LNHDA and CDR2 is SQIVND (reference sequence). Here the CDR3 reads CASSIRGRTDTQYF. The CDR3 DNA reads as TGTGCCAGTAGTATCAGAGGTCGCACAGATACGCAGTATTTT.

The chain recombines TRBV5-1 with TRBJ2-6, with 8 positions matching TRBD1. The CDR3 is 21 amino acids. J was trimmed by 4 bases and V by 0 bases; bases with no gene match: 18. Germline V CDR1 and CDR2: SGHRS, YFSETQ. The CDR3 loop reads CASSLGRQGRLFTRGANVLTF. As DNA, the CDR3 is TGCGCCAGCAGCTTGGGGAGACAGGGGCGGTTATTCACTCGGGGGGCCAACGTCCTGACTTTC.

The rearrangement joins TRBV7-2 to TRBJ1-2; 8 bases match TRBD1. V lost 4 bases, J lost 3 bases, and 4 bases stayed unmatched. Germline V gene data show CDR1 as SGHTA and CDR2 as FQGNSA. This CDR3 contains 14 residues. The CDR3 DNA is TGTGCCAGCAGCTACTCACAGGGGGACTATGGCTACACCTTC. Encoded protein: CASSYSQGDYGYTF.

CDR3 in amino acids: CASTSSSGSLGGYTF. The CDR3 nucleotides read TGTGCCAGCACCTCCTCCAGCGGGAGCCTAGGCGGCTACACCTTC. This sequence joins TRBV2 and TRBJ1-2, with unresolved D. Trimming left V 7 bases short and J 8 bases short, with 23 bases between. The CDR3 is made up of 15 amino acids. Looked up from germline, CDR1 is SNHLY and CDR2 is FYNNEI. The variable domain in full, with the rest retrieved from reference TRBV2 and TRBJ1-2, is EPEVTQTPSHQVTQMGQEVILRCVPISNHLYFYWYRQILGQKVEFLVSFYNNEISEKSEIFDDQFSVERPDGSNFTLKIRSTKLEDSAMYFCASTSSSGSLGGYTFGSGTRLTVV.

CDR3 protein: CASSLRTGEIYNEQFF. In DNA form, the CDR3 reads TGTGCCAGCAGCTTGCGGACAGGGGAGATCTACAATGAGCAGTTCTTC. J is TRBJ2-1 and V is TRBV9; TRBD1 matches 9 bases. Germline V gene lookup returns CDR1 SGDLS and CDR2 YYNGEE. V shed 4 bases, J shed 3 bases, and the junction held 8 bases outside the gene matches. The CDR3 has 16 residues.

The gene calls are TRBV6-2 or TRBV6-3 and TRBJ1-1, with TRBD1 matching 9 bases. Germline trimming cut 6 bases from V and 4 bases from J; bases unmatched to any gene: 6. The CDR3 covers 14 residues. CDR1 is MNHEY, CDR2 SVGEGT, per germline. The CDR3 region has the DNA TGTGCCAGCAGCCCGGGACAGGGAGGCACTGAAGCTTTCTTT. Protein sequence: CASSPGQGGTEAFF.

The V call is TRBV24-1, the J call TRBJ2-3; 7 nucleotides agree with TRBD1. With 2 bases clipped from V and 2 bases from J, the junction kept 6 bases outside the gene matches. The CDR3 length is 16 residues. Germline CDR1 reads KGHDR; CDR2 reads SFDVKD. The DNA for the CDR3 is TGTGCCACCAGTGATTCCGGACAGGCATACACAGATACGCAGTATTTT. Encoded protein: CATSDSGQAYTDTQYF.

The chain links TRBV3-1 (or the pseudogene TRBV3-2) to TRBJ1-2; D uncertain. This CDR3 comprises 12 residues. Trimming cost V 3 bases and J 8 bases, with 10 bases left between them. Per the germline V gene, CDR1 is LGHDT and CDR2 is YNNKEL (reference sequence). The CDR3 spells CASSHRHGGYTF. In DNA form, the CDR3 reads TGTGCCAGCAGCCATAGACACGGAGGCTACACCTTC.

The chain has TRBV10-3 and TRBJ1-6, with 7 bases matching TRBD1. The CDR3 covers 13 residues. V lost 7 bases, J lost 5 bases, and 2 bases stayed unmatched. Per germline, CDR1 ENHRY and CDR2 SYGVKD. The CDR3 region has the DNA TGTGCCATCAAGGGGACAGATAATTCACCCCTCCACTTT. Its translation is CAIKGTDNSPLHF.

The chain couples TRBV7-3 to TRBJ2-2; 8 bases map to TRBD1. V was pared by 2 bases and J by 7 bases, with 6 bases of the junction left unmatched. Germline V lookup: CDR1 SGHTA, CDR2 FQGTGA. The CDR3 extends over 15 amino acids. The CDR3 nucleotides read TGTGCCAGCAGCTTATCCGGACAGGGTGGCGGGGAGCTGTTTTTT. This gives the protein CASSLSGQGGGELFF.

This clone has at least ten counts. The J gene is TRBJ2-2, the V gene TRBV18; D perhaps matches TRBD1 (6 bases). V was shortened by 6 bases and J by 2 bases, with 16 bases between the two germline ends. Germline CDR1 and CDR2: KGHSH and LQKENI. The CDR3 is made up of 16 amino acids. The CDR3 loop reads CASSVAGVLNTGELFF. The CDR3 region has the DNA TGTGCCAGCTCCGTTGCAGGGGTACTCAACACCGGGGAGCTGTTTTTT.

V usage is TRBV2 and J usage is TRBJ2-1, with D possibly TRBD2 on 5 matching bases. V lost 7 bases and J lost 10, with 17 bases in between. Germline CDR1 SNHLY, CDR2 FYNNEI. The CDR3 totals 13 residues. The CDR3 protein is CASMALEGGEQFF. DNA for the CDR3: TGTGCCAGCATGGCCTTAGAGGGTGGGGAGCAGTTCTTC.

V is TRBV5-8 and J is TRBJ1-2; 12 nucleotides agree with TRBD1. CDR3 length equals 15 residues. Trimming at V came to 2 bases and at J to 7 bases, leaving 6 bases not matched to a gene. Germline CDR1 reads SGHTS; CDR2 reads YDEGEE. In nucleotides, the CDR3 is TGTGCCAGCAGCTTTAGTGGGACAGGGGGCCTTGGCTACACCTTC. It yields the protein CASSFSGTGGLGYTF.

V gene TRBV4-1 combines with J gene TRBJ2-3; 8 positions agree with TRBD2. The V and J ends lost 4 bases and 5 bases, in that order; junction bases with no gene match: 11. Germline CDR1 MGHRA, CDR2 YSYEKL. The CDR3 contains 16 residues. CDR3 bases: TGCGCCAGCAGCCGAATTTTTAGCGGGGCTCAAGATACGCAGTATTTT. Translated: CASSRIFSGAQDTQYF.

The chain couples TRBV19 to TRBJ2-5; 7 bases are shared with TRBD1. J was trimmed by 3 bases and V by 5 bases; bases with no gene match: 6. The CDR3 covers 14 residues. The germline V gene has CDR1 LNHDA and CDR2 SQIVND (reference sequence). CDR3 nucleotide sequence: TGTGCCAGTAGTCCCCCGGGACAGAAAGAGACCCAGTACTTC. Its protein is CASSPPGQKETQYF.

This sequence joins TRBV6-5 and TRBJ2-7; no clear D. Germline V lookup: CDR1 MNHEY, CDR2 SVGAGI. Between the trimmed V and J ends, which lost 0 bases and 0 bases, there was a span of 9 bases. The CDR3 runs 15 residues. CDR3 sequence reads: CASSYSRSLSYEQYF. CDR3 nucleotide sequence: TGTGCCAGCAGTTACTCGAGGTCCCTCTCCTACGAGCAGTACTTC.

This clone was recorded a few times. The chain uses TRBV7-9 and TRBJ2-7; TRBD1 aligns across 7 bases. The CDR3 spans 15 residues. V trimming: 6 bases; J trimming: 2 bases; junction bases outside the gene matches: 10. Germline V lookup: CDR1 SEHNR, CDR2 FQNEAQ (reference sequence). In DNA form, the CDR3 reads TGTGCCAGCAGAAGCGACAGGGAATATCCCTACGAGCAGTACTTC. It is translated as CASRSDREYPYEQYF.

This clone occurred once. The chain couples TRBV7-2 to TRBJ1-6; possibly TRBD1 for D (6 bases). V was pared by 8 bases and J by 7 bases, with 12 bases between. The CDR3 totals 13 residues. From germline, CDR1 is SGHTA and CDR2 FQGNSA. CDR3 in DNA: TGTGCCAGCGGGAGACAGGTGAATTCACCCCTCCACTTT. Residues: CASGRQVNSPLHF.

The chain carries TRBV6-4 and TRBJ2-1; 10 bases are a match to TRBD2. CDR1 is MRHNA, CDR2 SNTAGT, per germline. This CDR3 comprises 14 residues. Germline trimming cut 10 bases from V and 9 bases from J; bases unmatched to any gene: 12. DNA of the CDR3: TGTGCCACCAAGAGCGGGGGGGTTTATGGTGAGCAGTTCTTC. It codes for CATKSGGVYGEQFF.

The chain carries TRBV9 and TRBJ2-3, with D possibly TRBD1 on 6 matching bases. CDR3 length equals 16 residues. CDR1 is SGDLS and CDR2 is YYNGEE in the germline V gene. With 4 bases removed from V and 4 bases from J, the gap between germline ends came to 19 bases. CDR3 DNA: TGTGCCAGCAGCCAAAAGGGGACACTGGGAGCAGATACGCAGTATTTT. Translated: CASSQKGTLGADTQYF.

The V gene is TRBV14, the J gene TRBJ2-1; the match to TRBD1 covers 7 bases. This CDR3 spans 15 amino acids. J lost 6 bases, V lost 5 bases, and 10 bases had no gene match. Per germline, CDR1 SGHDN and CDR2 FVKESK. CDR3 nucleotide sequence: TGTGCCAGCAGCTCCCGACAGGGTGGGGGCAATGAGCAGTTCTTC. Its translation: CASSSRQGGGNEQFF.

This clone was observed a single time. This chain connects TRBV5-1 to TRBJ2-1, with 8 bases identical to TRBD2. Germline CDR1 and CDR2: SGHRS and YFSETQ. The CDR3 consists of 16 residues. V dropped 7 bases and J dropped 8; count of bases not matched to a gene: 17. The CDR3 nucleotides are TGCGCCAGCTATTACTCCGCCGGGACTAGTTCCCATGAGCAGTTCTTC. It translates to CASYYSAGTSSHEQFF.

The gene calls are TRBV4-1 and TRBJ1-2; D might be TRBD1 (6 bases). Trimming removed 5 bases from V and 4 bases from J, with 20 bases in between. Germline V lookup: CDR1 MGHRA, CDR2 YSYEKL. CDR3 size: 16 residues. CDR3 DNA sequence: TGCGCCAGCAGCGAGGTTTCAGGGGCCAAGGGCTATGGCTACACCTTC. Residues: CASSEVSGAKGYGYTF.